Below are 16 T cell receptor beta chains sequenced from a single sample in a study of T cell responses to AZD1222 COVID-19 vaccine. The method was immunoSEQ multiplex PCR; TCRdb's version includes in-frame clones alone and lacks a portion of them. The table shows tens of thousands of clones, with roughly 88% occurring only once. The material sequenced was peripheral blood, taken 28 days after the second AZD1222 dose. All receptors come from an adult who received the AZD1222 COVID-19 vaccine.

The V and J genes are TRBV18 and TRBJ1-3; 7 nucleotides agree with TRBD1. This CDR3 is 16 amino acids long. J lost 3 bases, V lost 4 bases, and 9 bases had no gene match. Per germline, CDR1 KGHSH and CDR2 LQKENI. The CDR3 DNA is TGTGCCAGCTCACGTCGACAGGGAGTAGGTGGAAACACCATATATTTT. It translates to CASSRRQGVGGNTIYF.

The chain is built from TRBV4-3 and TRBJ2-1; 7 nucleotides match TRBD1. Germline assignment: CDR1 LGHNA and CDR2 YSLEER. CDR3 length: 17 residues. V was pared by 1 base and J by 9 bases, with 15 bases of the junction left unmatched. In DNA form, the CDR3 reads TGCGCCAGCAGCCAAGGTTGGAAAGGGGGCTTTCCCCTTGAGCAGTTCTTC. The encoded protein is CASSQGWKGGFPLEQFF.

This clone has only a few counts. J is TRBJ2-1 and V is TRBV29-1; D is unclear. Germline V CDR1 and CDR2: SQVTM, ANQGSEA. This CDR3 contains 13 residues. Trimming removed 4 bases at V and 1 base at J, with 8 bases between. CDR3 sequence (DNA): TGCAGCGTTGTCTTGGGGTCCTACAATGAGCAGTTCTTC. It is translated as CSVVLGSYNEQFF.

The chain is built from TRBV19 and TRBJ2-7, with 12 bases fitting TRBD2. The CDR3 sequence is 15 residues long. V lost 3 bases to trimming and J lost 2 bases; unmatched junction nucleotides: 2. Germline V CDR1 and CDR2: LNHDA, SQIVND (reference sequence). The CDR3 bases are TGTGCCAGTAGTATCGGACTAGCGGGGACCTACGAGCAGTACTTC. Translation: CASSIGLAGTYEQYF.

The chain uses TRBV7-3 and TRBJ1-1, with unresolved D. The CDR3 is 13 amino acids. Germline V lookup: CDR1 SGHTA, CDR2 FQGTGA. V shed 1 base and J shed 8 bases, with 11 bases lying between them. The CDR3 region has the DNA TGTGCCAGCAGCTTAAGTCGCATCACAGAAGCTTTCTTT. Protein product: CASSLSRITEAFF.

The chain uses TRBV6-5 and TRBJ1-2; maybe TRBD1 (5 bases). CDR1 MNHEY and CDR2 SVGAGI come from the germline V gene. CDR3 length: 15 residues. Trimming pared 5 bases from V and 4 bases from J, leaving 17 bases between. In DNA, the CDR3 is TGTGCCAGCAGTCCCGAGGCGATTCAGGGCTATGGCTACACCTTC. Protein sequence: CASSPEAIQGYGYTF.

The chain is built from TRBV6-2 or TRBV6-3 and TRBJ1-1; D not resolved. Germline assignment: CDR1 MNHEY and CDR2 SVGEGT. V lost 6 bases and J lost 7, with 21 bases in between. The CDR3 spans 15 residues. CDR3 DNA: TGTGCCAGCAGCTTTTCTCCCGGGGAGACTTTTGAAGCTTTCTTT. This encodes CASSFSPGETFEAFF.

The chain has TRBV7-9 and TRBJ1-2; D remains unclear. The CDR3 consists of 13 residues. Germline V gene lookup returns CDR1 SEHNR and CDR2 FQNEAQ (reference sequence). Trimming stripped 5 bases from V and 3 bases from J, with 10 bases between. The CDR3 sequence is CASSPPGYYGYTF. The CDR3 DNA follows: TGTGCCAGCAGCCCGCCGGGATACTATGGCTACACCTTC. The variable domain in full, completed from reference TRBV7-9 and TRBJ1-2, reads DTGVSQNPRHKITKRGQNVTFRCDPISEHNRLYWYRQTLGQGPEFLTYFQNEAQLEKSRLLSDRFSAERPKGSFSTLEIQRTEQGDSAMYLCASSPPGYYGYTFGSGTRLTVV.

The chain employs TRBV28 and TRBJ1-2, with TRBD1 identical over 8 bases. Germline lookup yields CDR1 MDHEN and CDR2 SYDVKM. The junction had 9 bases not matched to a gene; V was cut back by 8 bases and J by 4 bases. The CDR3 consists of 14 residues. The CDR3 sequence: CASAYLGQGYGYTF. Written as DNA, the CDR3 is TGTGCCAGCGCATACTTAGGACAGGGCTATGGCTACACCTTC.

The chain's CDR3 is CASSPGTGVYSGNTIYF. CDR3 sequence (DNA): TGTGCCAGCAGCCCAGGGACAGGGGTCTACTCTGGAAACACCATATATTTT. This chain joins TRBV7-9 and TRBJ1-3; TRBD1 matches 10 bases. V was pared by 5 bases and J by 0 bases, with 7 bases of the junction left unmatched. The CDR3 loop spans 17 amino acids. Germline values: CDR1 SEHNR, CDR2 FQNEAQ (reference sequence).

The rearrangement joins TRBV30 to TRBJ1-2; D remains unclear. V lost 3 bases and J lost 1, with 3 bases in between. CDR1 is GTSNPN and CDR2 is SVGIG in the germline V gene (reference sequence). The CDR3 sequence is 11 residues long. The CDR3 nucleotides read TGTGCCTGGAGCTATAACTATGGCTACACCTTC. Amino acid sequence: CAWSYNYGYTF. Complete variable domain (other parts from reference TRBV30 and TRBJ1-2): SQTIHQWPATLVQPVGSPLSLECTVEGTSNPNLYWYRQAAGRGLQLLFYSVGIGQISSEVPQNLSASRPQDRQFILSSKKLLLSDSGFYLCAWSYNYGYTFGSGTRLTVV.

The J gene is TRBJ1-5, the V gene TRBV6-5, with D possibly being TRBD1 (5 bases). Germline assignment: CDR1 MNHEY and CDR2 SVGAGI. V gave up 6 bases and J gave up 0 bases, with 12 bases separating them. The CDR3 is 15 amino acids. The CDR3 region is CASSAGPYSNQPQHF. The DNA of the CDR3 is TGTGCCAGCAGCGCGGGACCCTATAGCAATCAGCCCCAGCATTTT.

The rearrangement links TRBV30 to TRBJ1-6; tentative D call: TRBD1 (6 bases). In germline, CDR1 is GTSNPN, CDR2 SVGIG (reference sequence). The CDR3 extends over 16 amino acids. V lost 0 bases and J lost 0, with 9 bases in between. The CDR3 DNA is TGTGCCTGGAGTGTAAGGGGGGGCTCCTATAATTCACCCCTCCACTTT. Translation: CAWSVRGGSYNSPLHF. The complete variable domain, with remaining parts taken from reference TRBV30 and TRBJ1-6, reads SQTIHQWPATLVQPVGSPLSLECTVEGTSNPNLYWYRQAAGRGLQLLFYSVGIGQISSEVPQNLSASRPQDRQFILSSKKLLLSDSGFYLCAWSVRGGSYNSPLHFGNGTRLTVT.

The gene calls are TRBV28 and TRBJ1-2, with TRBD1 as a possible D gene (5 bases). The CDR3 totals 12 residues. Germline V gene data show CDR1 as MDHEN and CDR2 as SYDVKM. V lost 7 bases to trimming and J lost 8 bases, with 14 bases between them. In DNA, the CDR3 is TGTGCCAGCACCCAAGTGGGGGTCGGCTACACCTTC. This gives the protein CASTQVGVGYTF.

V usage is TRBV24-1 and J usage is TRBJ2-1; 8 nucleotides match TRBD1. CDR3 length equals 15 residues. J gave up 8 bases and V 2 bases, and 7 bases lay outside the gene matches. Looked up from germline, CDR1 is KGHDR and CDR2 is SFDVKD. DNA of the CDR3: TGTGCCACCAGTGATTCGGGACAGGCGTACGATGAGCAGTTCTTC. Its translation is CATSDSGQAYDEQFF.

The chain uses TRBV14 and TRBJ2-3, with 12 bases matching TRBD2. V lost 5 bases to trimming and J lost 4 bases; unmatched junction nucleotides: 4. The CDR3 totals 15 residues. The germline V gene encodes CDR1 SGHDN and CDR2 FVKESK. As DNA, the CDR3 is TGTGCCAGCAGCGCGGGACTAGCGGGCCCAGATACGCAGTATTTT. It specifies CASSAGLAGPDTQYF.